This is a list of T cell receptor beta chains from one sample in a study of blood T cell repertoires in COVID-19. Produced via immunoSEQ multiplex PCR; TCRdb's table is partial and in-frame only. The sample includes approximately 150,000 clones, just under 80% seen only once; the top ten take about 1.9%. Specimen: peripheral blood. These receptors were collected from a woman aged 55-69 years with acute or convalescent COVID-19. CDR3s include the opening cysteine and the closing phenylalanine or tryptophan. A D gene is named only where the DNA matches it firmly.

>TRBJ2-7|TRBD2|TRBV7-2
TGTGCCAGCAGCCTCCGACTAGCACCGAAGGGGTACGAGCAGTACTTC
CASSLRLAPKGYEQYF
>TRBJ2-3|NA|TRBV5-1
TGCGCCAGCAGCTTGAGAGGAGGAGGCACAGATACGCAGTATTTT
CASSLRGGGTDTQYF
>TRBJ1-2|TRBD1|TRBV4-1
TGCGCCAGCAGCCCAGGGACAGGGGTCTACACCTTC
CASSPGTGVYTF
>TRBJ2-3|TRBD1|TRBV11-3
TGTGCCAGCAGCCTGGGACAGGGGACCACAGATACGCAGTATTTT
CASSLGQGTTDTQYF
>TRBJ1-4|NA|TRBV2
TGTGCCAGCAGTGGTCCCCCGGCAGGGGTTGAAAAACTGTTTTTT
CASSGPPAGVEKLFF
>TRBJ2-2|NA|TRBV4-2
TGTGCCAGCAGCCAAGAACAGGGTTCCGGGGAGCTGTTTTTT
CASSQEQGSGELFF
>TRBJ2-7|NA|TRBV28
TGTGCCAGCACGCCAGGCCCCTACGAGCAGTACTTC
CASTPGPYEQYF
>TRBJ2-3|TRBD2|TRBV5-6
TGTGCCAGCAGCTTAAATTTGGGACTAAGTACGCAGTATTTT
CASSLNLGLSTQYF
>TRBJ2-7|TRBD1|TRBV27
TGTGCCAGCAGACGACAGGGGATAGTTGAGCAGTACTTC
CASRRQGIVEQYF
>TRBJ2-7|NA|TRBV7-2
TGTGCCAGCAGCCAAGTAGGGGGCTACGAGCAGTACTTC
CASSQVGGYEQYF
>TRBJ2-3|TRBD2|TRBV19
TGTGCCAGTAGTCCCAGGACTAGCGGGAGGGCCAGTACGCAGTATTTT
CASSPRTSGRASTQYF
>TRBJ2-3|TRBD2|TRBV7-3
TGTGCCAGCAGCCTAGCGGAGAGTAGCGGTCCCACAGATACGCAGTATTTT
CASSLAESSGPTDTQYF
>TRBJ1-4|NA|TRBV6-4
TGTGCCAGCCCACCCCGGGGAAATGAAAAACTGTTTTTT
CASPPRGNEKLFF
>TRBJ2-1|NA|TRBV5-1
TGCGCCAGCAGCTTTAGAGGGTTCAATGAGCAGTTCTTC
CASSFRGFNEQFF
>TRBJ2-3|NA|TRBV11-2
TGTGCCAGCAGCCTCCCGTCCGATACGCAGTATTTT
CASSLPSDTQYF
>TRBJ2-1|TRBD2|TRBV13
TGTGCCAGCAGCTTTAGGAAAAGCGGGAGATTTCATGAGCAGTTCTTC
CASSFRKSGRFHEQFF
>TRBJ2-1|NA|TRBV30
TGTGCCTGGAGTGTCCTCGGCCTTACGGGCAATGAGCAGTTCTTC
CAWSVLGLTGNEQFF
>TRBJ2-7|TRBD2|TRBV27
TGTGCCAGCAGGACTAGCGGGATAATCTACGAGCAGTACTTC
CASRTSGIIYEQYF
>TRBJ2-1|TRBD1|TRBV5-1
TGCGCCAGCAGCCGTGACCCGGGACAGAGCTACAATGAGCAGTTCTTC
CASSRDPGQSYNEQFF
>TRBJ2-1|NA|TRBV28
TGTGCCAGCAGTTTGTTCAGGGGCAATGAGCAGTTCTTC
CASSLFRGNEQFF